A single sample is the source of the 30 T cell receptor beta chains below, sequenced in a study of T cell repertoires in cytomegalovirus infection. These receptors lack a known antigen. From the reads, TCRdb called clonotypes with MiXCR, one entry per CDR3 protein. Altogether 300,000 to 400,000 distinct CDR3 sequences are present, almost 30% being singletons, with the ten largest covering 20%. The sequencing here drew on cultured PBMCs, taken from culture after CMV antigen stimulation. These receptor sequences come from a human donor in good health (CMV status not recorded). Some clones in this sample may be carry-over from other donors' samples.

This clonotype was seen a handful of times. V is TRBV6-5 and J is TRBJ2-3, with D unclear. The CDR3 totals 16 residues. Trimming cost V 0 bases and J 1 base, with 11 bases left between them. The germline V gene encodes CDR1 MNHEY and CDR2 SVGAGI. The CDR3 loop reads CASSYSPRRGTDTQYF. The DNA for the CDR3 is TGTGCCAGCAGTTACTCGCCGCGCAGAGGCACAGATACGCAGTATTTT.

The chain has TRBV19 and TRBJ2-1; 7 bases line up with TRBD2. J lost 3 bases, V lost 3 bases, and 8 bases had no gene match. The germline V gene has CDR1 LNHDA and CDR2 SQIVND (reference sequence). The CDR3 extends over 16 amino acids. As DNA, the CDR3 is TGTGCCAGTAGTATGGGAGGGAGTTCGGTCTACAATGAGCAGTTCTTC. This sequence encodes CASSMGGSSVYNEQFF. Full variable domain (outside the CDR3, taken from reference TRBV19 and TRBJ2-1): DGGITQSPKYLFRKEGQNVTLSCEQNLNHDAMYWYRQDPGQGLRLIYYSQIVNDFQKGDIAEGYSVSREKKESFPLTVTSAQKNPTAFYLCASSMGGSSVYNEQFFGPGTRLTVL.

This clonotype was seen at least ten times. The chain recombines TRBV7-3 with TRBJ2-5, with D maybe TRBD1 (5 bases). Trimming removed 4 bases from V and 4 bases from J, with 13 bases in between. Germline V gene sequence: CDR1 SGHTA, CDR2 FQGTGA. CDR3 size: 14 residues. CDR3 DNA sequence: TGTGCCAGCAGCTCAGGACATTCGGGAGAGACCCAGTACTTC. Translating gives CASSSGHSGETQYF.

This rearrangement joins TRBV29-1 to TRBJ1-2, with a weak D call TRBD1 (6 bases). The CDR3 consists of 12 residues. V lost 7 bases and J lost 3, with 12 bases in between. Germline assignment: CDR1 SQVTM and CDR2 ANQGSEA. CDR3: CSATGSDYGYTF. The CDR3 nucleotides read TGCAGCGCCACAGGGTCGGACTATGGCTACACCTTC.

This chain links TRBV3-1 with TRBJ1-1; D unclear. CDR1 LGHDT and CDR2 YNNKEL come from the germline V gene (reference sequence). This CDR3 region has 14 residues. Trimming removed 3 bases from V and 3 bases from J, with 11 bases in between. The CDR3 reads CASSQEDKDTEAFF. Here the CDR3 DNA reads TGTGCCAGCAGCCAGGAAGACAAAGACACTGAAGCTTTCTTT. The full variable domain, rest sourced from reference TRBV3-1 and TRBJ1-1, is DTAVSQTPKYLVTQMGNDKSIKCEQNLGHDTMYWYKQDSKKFLKIMFSYNNKELIINETVPNRFSPKSPDKAHLNLHINSLELGDSAVYFCASSQEDKDTEAFFGQGTRLTVV.

This clonotype occurred a few times. The V and J genes are TRBV4-2 and TRBJ2-3; 9 bases map to TRBD2. Germline assignment: CDR1 LGHNA and CDR2 YNFKEQ. The CDR3 sequence is 15 residues long. V dropped 1 base and J dropped 4; count of bases not matched to a gene: 3. CDR3 nucleotides: TGTGCCAGCAGCCAAGGACTAGCGGACGCAGATACGCAGTATTTT. Translating it yields CASSQGLADADTQYF.

The chain is built from TRBV7-9 and TRBJ2-7; no clear D gene. This CDR3 is 17 amino acids long. V lost 5 bases and J lost 0, with 20 bases in between. Germline values: CDR1 SEHNR, CDR2 FQNEAQ (reference sequence). CDR3 sequence: CASSPSLRQASSYEQYF. The CDR3 coding sequence is TGTGCCAGCAGCCCTTCCCTGAGGCAGGCCAGCTCCTACGAGCAGTACTTC.

This chain connects TRBV25-1 to TRBJ2-1; no clear D. Per the germline V gene, CDR1 is MGHDK and CDR2 is SYGVNS. Trimming shortened V by 7 bases and J by 6 bases, and 13 bases separated the two germline ends. There are 13 residues in the CDR3. The CDR3 loop reads CASIRPVSNEQFF. CDR3 DNA sequence: TGTGCCAGCATCCGCCCAGTTAGCAATGAGCAGTTCTTC.

Only a few counts were recorded for this clonotype. This chain connects TRBV2 to TRBJ1-2; 7 bases line up with TRBD1. Trimming took 8 bases from V and 5 from J; bases not matched to a gene: 17. Germline V gene data show CDR1 as SNHLY and CDR2 as FYNNEI. This CDR3 has 16 residues. The CDR3 protein is CASLRPLVTGLYGYTF. In DNA form, the CDR3 reads TGTGCCAGCCTACGACCTTTAGTGACAGGGCTTTATGGCTACACCTTC.

The chain combines TRBV5-4 with TRBJ2-5; 8 positions match TRBD2. The CDR3 contains 15 residues. V lost 4 bases to trimming and J lost 5 bases; unmatched junction nucleotides: 10. Germline CDR1 reads SGHNT; CDR2 reads YYREEE (reference sequence). In nucleotides, the CDR3 is TGTGCCAGCAGCAGAGATGGACTAGCCGGGGAGACCCAGTACTTC. Translated, it gives CASSRDGLAGETQYF.

V is TRBV12-3 or TRBV12-4 and J is TRBJ2-3, with D possibly being TRBD1 (6 bases). The CDR3 has 18 amino acids. With 3 bases removed from V and 1 base from J, the gap between germline ends came to 20 bases. This CDR3 is CASSFSSQGGVGTDTQYF. CDR3 DNA sequence: TGTGCCAGCAGTTTTTCCTCACAGGGTGGGGTGGGCACAGATACGCAGTATTTT.

The sample holds a few counts of this clonotype. The chain joins TRBV6-5 to TRBJ2-3; 9 bases map to TRBD1. Trimming cost V 2 bases and J 0 bases; bases outside gene matches: 0. Germline assignment: CDR1 MNHEY and CDR2 SVGAGI. The length of the CDR3 is 15 residues. This CDR3 is CASSYGTGSTDTQYF. CDR3 nucleotide sequence: TGTGCCAGCAGTTACGGGACAGGGAGCACAGATACGCAGTATTTT.

The chain is built from TRBV7-9 and TRBJ2-5; a weak D match, TRBD2 (6 bases). Trimming cost V 4 bases and J 2 bases, with 11 bases left between them. The length of the CDR3 is 14 residues. Germline V gene lookup returns CDR1 SEHNR and CDR2 FQNEAQ (reference sequence). In DNA form, the CDR3 reads TGTGCCAGCAGCTCGGAGGGGTGGCAAGAGACCCAGTACTTC. This translates into CASSSEGWQETQYF. The full variable domain, completed using reference TRBV7-9 and TRBJ2-5, is DTGVSQNPRHKITKRGQNVTFRCDPISEHNRLYWYRQTLGQGPEFLTYFQNEAQLEKSRLLSDRFSAERPKGSFSTLEIQRTEQGDSAMYLCASSSEGWQETQYFGPGTRLLVL.

This clonotype has only a few counts. The rearrangement uses TRBV28 and TRBJ2-2; D is possibly TRBD1 (5 bases). The germline CDR1 and CDR2 sequences are MDHEN and SYDVKM. The CDR3 extends over 13 amino acids. Trimming removed 8 bases at V and 0 bases at J, with 7 bases between. Written as DNA, the CDR3 is TGTGCCAGCGAGACAGCGAACACCGGGGAGCTGTTTTTT. Translating gives CASETANTGELFF. Full variable domain (outside the CDR3, taken from reference TRBV28 and TRBJ2-2): DVKVTQSSRYLVKRTGEKVFLECVQDMDHENMFWYRQDPGLGLRLIYFSYDVKMKEKGDIPEGYSVSREKKERFSLILESASTNQTSMYLCASETANTGELFFGEGSRLTVL.

In its sample, this clonotype was seen once. The chain employs TRBV20-1 and TRBJ2-7, with a tentative D call TRBD1 (5 bases). Germline V gene lookup returns CDR1 DFQATT and CDR2 SNEGSKA (reference sequence). The CDR3 covers 13 residues. The ends were cut back, 1 base at V and 2 bases at J, with 9 bases in the middle. CDR3 sequence: CSARGGRTYEQYF. CDR3 DNA: TGCAGTGCTAGAGGGGGCAGAACCTACGAGCAGTACTTC.

V usage is TRBV19 and J usage is TRBJ1-2; 7 bases align to TRBD1. The CDR3 runs to 14 residues. With V trimmed by 2 bases and J by 4 bases, 4 bases remained unmatched. Germline-derived CDR1 and CDR2 are LNHDA and SQIVND (reference sequence). In DNA form, the CDR3 reads TGTGCCAGTAGTATAAGCTACAGGGGCTATGGCTACACCTTC. It is translated as CASSISYRGYGYTF.

This clonotype has only a few counts. This rearrangement joins TRBV7-9 to TRBJ1-4; 8 bases agree with TRBD1. There are 15 residues in the CDR3. The J segment lost 5 bases and the V segment lost 4 bases, leaving 6 bases of the junction unmatched. The germline V gene has CDR1 SEHNR and CDR2 FQNEAQ (reference sequence). CDR3 nucleotides: TGTGCCAGCAGCTCCCACCGGGACAGGAATGAAAAACTGTTTTTT. This codes for CASSSHRDRNEKLFF. Complete variable domain (other parts from reference TRBV7-9 and TRBJ1-4): DTGVSQNPRHKITKRGQNVTFRCDPISEHNRLYWYRQTLGQGPEFLTYFQNEAQLEKSRLLSDRFSAERPKGSFSTLEIQRTEQGDSAMYLCASSSHRDRNEKLFFGSGTQLSVL.

The CDR3 bases are TGTGCCAGCAGTGAAGTTGGGCAGTACTATGGCTACACCTTC. Amino acids: CASSEVGQYYGYTF. This sequence joins TRBV6-1 and TRBJ1-2; the D is unclear. The ends were cut back, 1 base at V and 3 bases at J, with 9 bases in the middle. The CDR3 is 14 residues long. CDR1 and CDR2 from the germline V gene are MNHNS and SASEGT.

V and J are TRBV7-9 and TRBJ2-5; D may be TRBD2 (6 bases). Germline CDR1 is SEHNR and CDR2 is FQNEAQ (reference sequence). This CDR3 is 16 amino acids long. V was cut by 5 bases and J by 6 bases, with 22 bases left in between. CDR3 coding DNA: TGTGCCAGCAGCCCCGGAGGGGCTAGCAGCGGGCAGACCCAGTACTTC. Translation: CASSPGGASSGQTQYF.

The chain employs TRBV12-3 or TRBV12-4 and TRBJ1-3; D gene uncertain. V dropped 5 bases and J dropped 6 bases, with 5 bases sitting between them. The CDR3 consists of 11 residues. For the CDR3, the DNA is TGTGCCAGCAGTCTCTCAAACACCATATATTTT. It yields the protein CASSLSNTIYF.

The chain joins TRBV24-1 to TRBJ1-5; D gene unclear. This CDR3 comprises 15 residues. Germline CDR1 reads KGHDR; CDR2 reads SFDVKD. V lost 2 bases, J lost 1 base, and 8 bases lay in between. The CDR3 spells CATSDSAGSNQPQHF. CDR3 sequence (DNA): TGTGCCACCAGTGATTCGGCGGGGAGCAATCAGCCCCAGCATTTT.

The chain couples TRBV12-3 or TRBV12-4 to TRBJ2-2, with a possible D match to TRBD1 (6 bases). This CDR3 is 16 amino acids long. Trimming took off 3 bases at V and 3 bases at J, with 14 bases between the two ends. This chain's CDR3 is CASSLGAGVDTGELFF. The DNA of the CDR3 is TGTGCCAGCAGTTTGGGGGCAGGGGTAGACACCGGGGAGCTGTTTTTT.

The V and J genes are TRBV3-1 and TRBJ1-5, with D maybe TRBD1 (6 bases). CDR1 and CDR2 (germline): LGHDT, YNNKEL (reference sequence). CDR3 size: 14 residues. V shed 4 bases and J shed 4 bases, with 11 bases lying between them. The CDR3 DNA reads as TGTGCCAGCAGCCCCGGACAGAGGAATCAGCCCCAGCATTTT. Its protein is CASSPGQRNQPQHF.

Only a few counts were recorded for this clonotype. The rearrangement joins TRBV28 to TRBJ1-5, with TRBD1 matching over 7 bases. The CDR3 is 16 amino acids. V lost 3 bases, J lost 2 bases, and 7 bases stayed unmatched. Germline CDR1 is MDHEN and CDR2 is SYDVKM. CDR3 protein: CASSFFGRGGNQPQHF. The CDR3 bases are TGTGCCAGCAGTTTCTTTGGCAGGGGGGGCAATCAGCCCCAGCATTTT.

CDR3 sequence (DNA): TGTGCCAGCAGCTCCCCCAGCGGGAACAATGAGCAGTTCTTC. Encoded protein: CASSSPSGNNEQFF. The J gene is TRBJ2-1, the V gene TRBV7-9; 7 bases match TRBD2. The CDR3 extends over 14 amino acids. Germline CDR1 SEHNR, CDR2 FQNEAQ (reference sequence). The V gene end was trimmed by 4 bases and the J gene end by 5 bases; junction bases not matched to a gene: 5.

The V call is TRBV19, the J call TRBJ1-5, with D perhaps matching TRBD1 (6 bases). V was cut by 5 bases and J by 4 bases, with 12 bases left in between. Germline V gene lookup returns CDR1 LNHDA and CDR2 SQIVND (reference sequence). The CDR3 covers 14 residues. This CDR3 reads CASSPQGRNQPQHF. In nucleotides, the CDR3 is TGTGCCAGTAGTCCCCAGGGGCGGAATCAGCCCCAGCATTTT.

This clonotype showed up many times. The rearrangement uses TRBV6-1 and TRBJ2-7; 8 bases align to TRBD2. Germline V gene data show CDR1 as MNHNS and CDR2 as SASEGT. This CDR3 contains 15 residues. Trimming took 1 base from V and 3 from J; bases not matched to a gene: 5. CDR3 region: CASSEGGGTSYEQYF. The DNA of the CDR3 is TGTGCCAGCAGTGAAGGGGGCGGGACTAGCTACGAGCAGTACTTC.

The chain joins TRBV25-1 to TRBJ2-5, with 8 nucleotides matching TRBD1. This CDR3 has 16 residues. Germline CDR1 and CDR2: MGHDK and SYGVNS. V was clipped by 3 bases and J by 3 bases; unmatched bases: 9. CDR3 DNA sequence: TGTGCCAGCAGTGATACGGGACAGGCTATCAAAGAGACCCAGTACTTC. It yields the protein CASSDTGQAIKETQYF.

The chain links TRBV5-1 to TRBJ1-2; maybe TRBD1 (5 bases). Germline V gene lookup returns CDR1 SGHRS and CDR2 YFSETQ. This CDR3 has 15 residues. V lost 3 bases and J 7 bases, leaving 19 bases between the germline ends. DNA of the CDR3: TGCGCCAGCAGCTCAATGTTGCCTAGGGGATTTGGCTACACCTTC. Protein: CASSSMLPRGFGYTF. Full variable domain (rest looked up from reference TRBV5-1 and TRBJ1-2): KAGVTQTPRYLIKTRGQQVTLSCSPISGHRSVSWYQQTPGQGLQFLFEYFSETQRNKGNFPGRFSGRQFSNSRSEMNVSTLELGDSALYLCASSSMLPRGFGYTFGSGTRLTVV.

The chain joins TRBV10-3 to TRBJ1-2, with D possibly being TRBD1 (5 bases). The CDR3 spans 15 residues. V was cut by 4 bases and J by 0 bases, with 12 bases left in between. Germline assignment: CDR1 ENHRY and CDR2 SYGVKD. CDR3 in DNA: TGTGCCATCAGTGTCGGGGGGGAAGCTAACTATGGCTACACCTTC. Protein product: CAISVGGEANYGYTF.